This TCR beta chain was identified during a study of control samples from healthy donors and cancer patients. TCRdb keeps only in-frame clones here, not all; method: immunoSEQ multiplex PCR. The sample lists some 200,000 clones; roughly 94% were seen once. The CDR3 is made up of 15 amino acids. The germline V gene encodes CDR1 MGHRA and CDR2 YSYEKL. With 2 bases removed from V and 4 bases from J, the gap between germline ends came to 14 bases. The sequence was obtained from a man in his fifties or sixties in good health. Input material: blood. V and J are TRBV4-1 and TRBJ1-2; tentatively, D is TRBD1 (5 bases). The CDR3 sequence: CASSQSNRPPYGYTF. CDR3 DNA sequence: TGCGCCAGCAGCCAATCTAACAGGCCACCCTATGGCTACACCTTC.